The entry that follows covers one T cell receptor beta chain sequence. Its antigen is unknown. This specimen belongs to a study of T cell repertoires in cytomegalovirus infection. Study in general: CMV epitopes that were recently identified and HLA-C-restricted were used alongside well-studied HLA-B-restricted ones. Findings and caveats of the study: Dominant in the ex vivo response were TCR beta clonotypes restricted by HLA-C and specific for CMV. Totalled public TCR beta family frequency picked out people who carried CMV plus the relevant HLA.

The CDR3 consists of 16 residues. Looked up from germline, CDR1 is LGHNA and CDR2 is YSLEER. V was cut by 1 base and J by 1 base, with 11 bases left in between. MiXCR, applied by TCRdb to the reads, yields one record per CDR3 protein. In the table there are some 800,000 distinct CDR3 sequences, 32% of which are singletons. This rearrangement joins TRBV4-3 to TRBJ1-3; D gene uncertain. The sequence derives from a human donor in good health (CMV status not recorded). Some clones in this sample may be carry-over from other donors' samples. This specimen was cultured CD8+ T cells from PBMCs, taken from culture after CMV antigen stimulation. Here the CDR3 reads CASSQAVLTSGNTIYF. The CDR3 DNA follows: TGCGCCAGCAGCCAAGCAGTCTTAACATCTGGAAACACCATATATTTT.